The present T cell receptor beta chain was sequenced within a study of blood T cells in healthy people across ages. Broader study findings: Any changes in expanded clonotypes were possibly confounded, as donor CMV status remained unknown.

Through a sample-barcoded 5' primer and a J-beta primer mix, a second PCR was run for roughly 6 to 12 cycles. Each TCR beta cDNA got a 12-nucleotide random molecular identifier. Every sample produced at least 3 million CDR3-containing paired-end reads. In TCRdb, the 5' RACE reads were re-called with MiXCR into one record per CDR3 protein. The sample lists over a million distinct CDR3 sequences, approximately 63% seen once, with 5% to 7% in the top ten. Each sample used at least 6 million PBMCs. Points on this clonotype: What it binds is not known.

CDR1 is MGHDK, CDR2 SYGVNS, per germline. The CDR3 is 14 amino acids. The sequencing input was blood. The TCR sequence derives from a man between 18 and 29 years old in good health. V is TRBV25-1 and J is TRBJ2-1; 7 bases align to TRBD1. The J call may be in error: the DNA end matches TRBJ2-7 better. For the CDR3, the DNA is TGTGCCAGCGCCGCCGGGACAGTGACCTACGAGCAGTACTTC. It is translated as CASAAGTVTYEQYF.